Below are 20 T cell receptor beta chains sequenced from a single sample in a study of OX40 agonist ivuxolimab in advanced cancers. Method: immunoSEQ multiplex PCR; TCRdb's copy keeps in-frame clones and lacks some. The sample has 50,000 to 75,000 clones; roughly nine tenths are singletons. The sample consisted of CD4+ or CD8+ T cells sorted from blood, taken in a trial of the OX40 agonist ivuxolimab. These receptor sequences come from an adult with an advanced solid tumor such as melanoma, head and neck, liver or kidney cancer.

The rearrangement links TRBV10-3 to TRBJ1-5, with a weak D call TRBD1 (5 bases). Germline V gene sequence: CDR1 ENHRY, CDR2 SYGVKD. The CDR3 has 15 residues. V was shortened by 7 bases and J by 1 base, with 14 bases between the two germline ends. In DNA form, the CDR3 reads TGTGCCATCAAAGACGACAGTGGCAGCAATCAGCCCCAGCATTTT. It is translated as CAIKDDSGSNQPQHF.

This clone was observed a single time. The chain recombines TRBV10-3 with TRBJ1-1; D unclear. The germline V and J ends were trimmed by 3 bases and 1 base, with 9 bases remaining between them. Per the germline V gene, CDR1 is ENHRY and CDR2 is SYGVKD. The CDR3 consists of 14 residues. CDR3 bases: TGTGCCATCAGTGATTCGCTAAGGAACACTGAAGCTTTCTTT. It specifies CAISDSLRNTEAFF.

The V call is TRBV6-5, the J call TRBJ1-3; D gene uncertain. Per germline, CDR1 MNHEY and CDR2 SVGAGI. This CDR3 has 15 residues. Trimming removed 0 bases from V and 4 bases from J, with 10 bases in between. CDR3 amino acids: CASSYSGRAGNTIYF. CDR3 nucleotides: TGTGCCAGCAGTTACTCTGGGAGGGCAGGAAACACCATATATTTT.

The chain has TRBV5-1 and TRBJ1-6; D unclear. Germline V gives CDR1 SGHRS, CDR2 YFSETQ. The CDR3 length is 16 residues. The ends were cut back, 0 bases at V and 15 bases at J, with 22 bases in the middle. The DNA of the CDR3 is TGCGCCAGCAGCTTGGAATGGGGTGGACCCAAGGCTCTCCTCCACTTT. Translation gives CASSLEWGGPKALLHF. Using reference TRBV5-1 and TRBJ1-6 for the parts outside the CDR3, the full variable domain is KAGVTQTPRYLIKTRGQQVTLSCSPISGHRSVSWYQQTPGQGLQFLFEYFSETQRNKGNFPGRFSGRQFSNSRSEMNVSTLELGDSALYLCASSLEWGGPKALLHFGNGTRLTVT.

This clone showed up just once. V and J are TRBV7-8 and TRBJ1-2; possible D gene TRBD1, 6 bases. The CDR3 contains 13 residues. The V gene's germline CDR1 is SGHVS and CDR2 FQNEAQ. V was cut by 5 bases and J by 6 bases, with 13 bases left in between. DNA for the CDR3: TGTGCCAGCAGCCCCGACAGGAAACATGGCTACACCTTC. It encodes CASSPDRKHGYTF.

The chain combines TRBV7-2 with TRBJ1-1; D not certain. CDR1 SGHTA and CDR2 FQGNSA come from the germline V gene. The CDR3 loop spans 13 amino acids. Trimming removed 10 bases from V and 3 bases from J, with 15 bases in between. The CDR3 DNA follows: TGTGCCACCGCTTCCTCCTGGGACACTGAAGCTTTCTTT. This sequence encodes CATASSWDTEAFF.

This clone was recorded once. This chain links TRBV18 with TRBJ1-3; D is possibly TRBD1 (6 bases). Per germline, CDR1 KGHSH and CDR2 LQKENI. The ends were cut back, 3 bases at V and 0 bases at J, with 9 bases in the middle. The CDR3 is 15 residues long. CDR3 sequence reads: CASSPRGASGNTIYF. CDR3 nucleotide sequence: TGTGCCAGCTCACCGCGGGGGGCCTCTGGAAACACCATATATTTT.

J is TRBJ2-3 and V is TRBV9; D might be TRBD1 (5 bases). CDR3 length equals 13 residues. Germline CDR1 is SGDLS and CDR2 is YYNGEE. Trimming took 1 base from V and 3 from J, leaving 6 bases between them. The CDR3 region is CASSVTGTDTQYF. The CDR3 nucleotides read TGTGCCAGCAGCGTAACAGGTACAGATACGCAGTATTTT.

The V and J genes are TRBV9 and TRBJ2-7, with D unclear. Trimming removed 3 bases from V and 4 bases from J, with 8 bases in between. This CDR3 contains 12 residues. CDR1 and CDR2 (germline): SGDLS, YYNGEE. The CDR3 sequence is CASSADEYEQYF. In DNA form, the CDR3 reads TGTGCCAGCAGCGCGGATGAGTACGAGCAGTACTTC.

This sequence joins TRBV2 and TRBJ1-4; D is undetermined. The V end was cut by 3 bases, the J end by 7 bases, with 9 bases between. Per germline, CDR1 SNHLY and CDR2 FYNNEI. There are 13 residues in the CDR3. The CDR3 is CASSEWTGEKLFF. The CDR3, as DNA: TGTGCCAGCAGTGAGTGGACGGGTGAAAAACTGTTTTTT.

V is TRBV5-4 and J is TRBJ2-5; TRBD2 is a possible D gene (6 bases). Germline CDR1 and CDR2: SGHNT and YYREEE (reference sequence). Trimming stripped 4 bases from V and 5 bases from J, with 24 bases between. This CDR3 comprises 17 residues. CDR3 sequence (DNA): TGTGCCAGCAGCCCCAGGCCCGGGAGCCCCAAAGCGGAGACCCAGTACTTC. Translating it yields CASSPRPGSPKAETQYF. The whole variable domain, remainder taken from reference TRBV5-4 and TRBJ2-5, is ETGVTQSPTHLIKTRGQQVTLRCSSQSGHNTVSWYQQALGQGPQFIFQYYREEENGRGNFPPRFSGLQFPNYSSELNVNALELDDSALYLCASSPRPGSPKAETQYFGPGTRLLVL.

The rearrangement links TRBV2 to TRBJ1-1; TRBD1 is a possible D gene (6 bases). Trimming cost V 6 bases and J 7 bases, with 30 bases left between them. CDR3 length: 18 amino acids. CDR1 and CDR2 (germline): SNHLY, FYNNEI. The DNA of the CDR3 is TGTGCCAGCAGATCCCTCTACGGCGGGGGGGCCGACGGTAGTGAAGCTTTCTTT. Translated, it gives CASRSLYGGGADGSEAFF.

The V gene is TRBV5-6, the J gene TRBJ1-2, with D unresolved. CDR1 is SGHDT, CDR2 YYEEEE, per germline. The V gene lost 2 bases and the J gene lost 8 bases, with 13 bases spanning the gap. The CDR3 sequence is 13 residues long. The DNA for the CDR3 is TGTGCCAGCAGCTTCGGTCTCCGAGGCGGCTACACCTTC. It encodes CASSFGLRGGYTF.

The V gene is TRBV30, the J gene TRBJ2-7; 7 nucleotides align to TRBD1. J lost 3 bases, V lost 4 bases, and 12 bases had no gene match. The CDR3 contains 15 residues. Looked up from germline, CDR1 is GTSNPN and CDR2 is SVGIG (reference sequence). The CDR3 nucleotides read TGTGCCTGGAAAAGCCCCGGGACAGCTCTCTACGAGCAGTACTTC. Protein: CAWKSPGTALYEQYF.

This rearrangement joins TRBV30 to TRBJ2-5; possibly TRBD1 for D (6 bases). From germline, CDR1 is GTSNPN and CDR2 SVGIG (reference sequence). This CDR3 region has 12 residues. V lost 3 bases and J lost 4, with 9 bases in between. The CDR3 nucleotides read TGTGCCTGGAGGCTACAGGGAGAGACCCAGTACTTC. Its protein product is CAWRLQGETQYF.

This clone occurred a few times. The J gene is TRBJ1-5, the V gene TRBV6-5; a weak D match, TRBD1 (6 bases). CDR3 length: 12 residues. V was trimmed by 2 bases and J by 11 bases, leaving 10 bases between them. Germline V gene data show CDR1 as MNHEY and CDR2 as SVGAGI. Here the CDR3 DNA reads TGTGCCAGCAGTTACGGGGGCAGGGCCCAGCATTTT. Protein sequence: CASSYGGRAQHF.

This clone has a single count. This chain connects TRBV18 to TRBJ2-5; D remains ambiguous. The germline gives CDR1 KGHSH, CDR2 LQKENI. V shed 0 bases and J shed 2 bases, with 7 bases lying between them. The CDR3 covers 14 residues. CDR3 amino acids: CASSPPKTQETQYF. The CDR3 DNA sequence: TGTGCCAGCTCACCACCGAAGACACAAGAGACCCAGTACTTC.

This chain connects TRBV11-3 to TRBJ1-1; D is uncertain. The CDR3 contains 13 residues. Germline-derived CDR1 and CDR2 are SGHNT and YENEEA. The V gene lost 6 bases and the J gene lost 0 bases, with 8 bases spanning the gap. The CDR3 coding sequence is TGTGCCAGCAGTCGGGAAATGAACACTGAAGCTTTCTTT. This encodes CASSREMNTEAFF.

The chain is built from TRBV19 and TRBJ1-2, with D tentatively TRBD1 (5 bases). The germline V gene encodes CDR1 LNHDA and CDR2 SQIVND (reference sequence). The germline V and J ends were trimmed by 5 bases and 5 bases, with 12 bases remaining between them. The CDR3 extends over 13 amino acids. The CDR3 loop reads CASSPRVGYGYTF. CDR3 nucleotides: TGTGCCAGTAGTCCCAGGGTGGGGTATGGCTACACCTTC.

V gene TRBV27 combines with J gene TRBJ2-7, with D unclear. The CDR3 has 14 amino acids. Trimming removed 2 bases at V and 2 bases at J, with 10 bases between. The V gene's germline CDR1 is MNHEY and CDR2 SMNVEV (reference sequence). CDR3 DNA sequence: TGTGCCAGCAGTTTAAACAGTCTCCCCTACGAGCAGTACTTC. As protein: CASSLNSLPYEQYF.